This T cell receptor (beta chain) was observed in a study of T cells in Graves' hyperthyroidism and ophthalmopathy. Study-level information: The initial diagnosis was the point when peripheral blood was collected, ahead of any treatment.

Amplification yielded TCR beta CDR3 regions, with RNA transcripts as the source. First-round RT-PCR targeting the TCR CDR3 was performed with the HTBI primer set. MiXCR was run by TCRdb on the multiplex PCR reads, yielding one entry per CDR3 protein. Altogether 350,000 to 450,000 distinct CDR3 sequences are present, about an eighth being singletons, with the ten largest covering 25% to 30%. Clinical Activity Scores of at least 3, NOSPECS grades of at least 4 and durations under 3 months characterized ophthalmopathy patients. Uncontrolled infection, other autoimmune disease, pregnancy or lactation excluded patients. Many counts were recorded for this clonotype. The V and J ends lost 5 bases and 4 bases respectively, with 17 bases between them. This CDR3 is built from 16 residues. In germline, CDR1 is SEHNR, CDR2 FQNEAQ (reference sequence).

The sample consisted of blood. V and J are TRBV7-9 and TRBJ2-2; the D is unclear. This clonotype was sampled from a man aged 45 to 65 with Graves' ophthalmopathy. The CDR3 loop reads CASSQRSRIFTGELFF. CDR3 DNA: TGTGCCAGCAGCCAGAGATCTAGGATTTTCACCGGGGAGCTGTTTTTT.